This TCR beta chain was sequenced in a study of control samples from healthy donors and cancer patients (dated by TCRdb to 2020 to 2021). For CDR1 and CDR2, the germline V gene (reference sequence) lists LGHDT and YNNKEL. CDR3 length: 17 amino acids, cysteine to phenylalanine. CDR3 DNA only is kept here, 51 bases in frame from base 1. Deletion took 1 base off V and 1 base off J, with a span of 17 bases between the germline ends. Libraries came from the immunoSEQ multiplex PCR assay. In TCRdb, the immuneACCESS table is reduced to in-frame sequences with V and J assigned. These tables do not hold every clone; where another copy was compared, an unresolved V gene accounts for under half, and the others remain unexplained. This sample has about 120,000 clones in its table, and about 94% of those were observed once. Roughly 2.5% of the sample is taken by the ten largest. On this clone: What this receptor recognizes is not known. Base qualities are not recorded, but no much larger clone differs from it by a single base.

The specimen was blood. The rearranged segments are TRBV3-1 (or the pseudogene TRBV3-2) and TRBJ2-7, with the identity of the D gene unclear. The clonotype was recovered from a man younger than 40 in good health. The nucleotide sequence reads TGTGCCAGCAGCCAAGGCTTAACGAGGATCTTGTCCTACGAGCAGTACTTC. It encodes CASSQGLTRILSYEQYF.